This TCR beta chain is drawn from a study of T cells expressing NK-cell markers. For the study at large: Repertoires of TCR beta were obtained from T cells sorted as CD3+CD56+NKG2C+, CD3+CD56+NKG2C- and CD3+CD56-NKG2C+.

TCRdb re-called the 5' RACE reads, yielding one record per CDR3 amino acid sequence without DNA. The sample totals 500,000 to 700,000 distinct CDR3 sequences. CDR3 length equals 15 residues. Germline V gene sequence: CDR1 LGHDT, CDR2 YNNKEL (reference sequence). The TCR sequence derives from a man aged 18 to 30 in good health. Sequences were obtained from blood T cells: a sorted CD56 or NKG2C T cell subset, CD4+ or CD8+ T cells, or bulk PBMC T cells (not recorded which). This chain joins TRBV3-1 and TRBJ2-2; TCRdb picks TRBD2, but there is no DNA to check that call. CDR3 residues: CASSQVASRAGELFF.